This passage covers 10 T cell receptor beta chains from one sample sequenced in a study of blood T cells in healthy people across ages. Alongside a J-beta primer mix, a sample-barcoded 5' primer served in a second PCR lasting about 7 to 12 cycles. TCRdb recomputed calls from the 5' RACE reads with MiXCR, one row per CDR3 protein. Of around 900,000 distinct CDR3 sequences listed, just over 50% were seen once; the top ten hold roughly 23%. Sequenced input: blood. The receptors derive from an older woman in good health.

The table lists this clonotype with a few counts. The chain recombines TRBV5-1 with TRBJ2-3; no clear D gene. Germline values: CDR1 SGHRS, CDR2 YFSETQ. The CDR3 totals 15 residues. Trimming took off 1 base at V and 1 base at J, with 10 bases between the two ends. CDR3 nucleotides: TGCGCCAGCAGCTTGTTCGGGCAGGGCACAGATACGCAGTATTTT. Amino acid sequence: CASSLFGQGTDTQYF.

For the CDR3, the DNA is TGTGCCAGCAGCCCTAGCTGGGAGCTGTTTTTT. Translating gives CASSPSWELFF. V usage is TRBV16 and J usage is TRBJ2-2; D perhaps matches TRBD2 (5 bases). There are 11 residues in the CDR3. Germline V gene data show CDR1 as KGHSY and CDR2 as FQNENV. V was clipped by 4 bases and J by 9 bases, with 6 bases between them.

This clonotype came up a few times. The chain uses TRBV18 and TRBJ2-5; D may be TRBD1 (6 bases). Germline loops: CDR1 KGHSH, CDR2 LQKENI. Trimming pared 0 bases from V and 5 bases from J, leaving 13 bases between. This CDR3 comprises 15 residues. For the CDR3, the DNA is TGTGCCAGCTCACCACCGAGAGGGGGATTGGAGACCCAGTACTTC. Translation gives CASSPPRGGLETQYF.

This clonotype has a handful of counts. The chain combines TRBV4-1 with TRBJ2-7, with TRBD2 matching over 8 bases. The CDR3 length is 18 residues. V gave up 1 base and J gave up 4 bases; unmatched junction bases: 15. Germline V lookup: CDR1 MGHRA, CDR2 YSYEKL. CDR3: CASSQAFLGLGDSYEQYF. CDR3 sequence (DNA): TGCGCCAGCAGCCAAGCTTTCCTGGGACTAGGAGATTCGTACGAGCAGTACTTC.

This clonotype has more than one count but fewer than ten. The chain employs TRBV12-3 or TRBV12-4 and TRBJ2-6, with D perhaps matching TRBD1 (7 bases). The CDR3 runs to 16 residues. Trimming took off 6 bases at V and 1 base at J, with 13 bases between the two ends. CDR3 sequence reads: CASRTSGGSGANVLTF. The CDR3 DNA reads TGTGCCAGCAGGACCTCAGGGGGGTCTGGGGCCAACGTCCTGACTTTC.

The gene calls are TRBV6-4 and TRBJ2-7; D gene unclear. The closer fit of TRBJ2-5 to the DNA end suggests the J call may be wrong. The germline gives CDR1 MRHNA, CDR2 SNTAGT. The CDR3 consists of 12 residues. CDR3 nucleotide sequence: TGTGCCAGCGGAATCCTCCATGAGACCCAGTACTTC. Translated: CASGILHETQYF.

This clonotype was detected a few times. V usage is TRBV15 and J usage is TRBJ2-5, with D maybe TRBD2 (6 bases). CDR3 length equals 16 residues. Looked up from germline, CDR1 is LNHNV and CDR2 is YYDKDF (reference sequence). The ends were cut back, 2 bases at V and 2 bases at J, with 15 bases in the middle. The DNA of the CDR3 is TGTGCCACCAGCAGATTCCCCGCGGGACGACAAGAGACCCAGTACTTC. It translates to CATSRFPAGRQETQYF.

The chain's CDR3 is CASSLGGGPPTGEQFF. The CDR3 DNA is TGTGCCAGCAGCTTAGGAGGGGGTCCCCCGACCGGTGAGCAGTTCTTC. This chain connects TRBV7-3 to TRBJ2-1; D may match TRBD1 or TRBD2 (6 bases each). Trimming removed 2 bases from V and 9 bases from J, with 20 bases in between. The CDR3 consists of 16 residues. Germline V gene sequence: CDR1 SGHTA, CDR2 FQGTGA. The full variable domain, with the rest looked up from reference TRBV7-3 and TRBJ2-1, is GAGVSQTPSNKVTEKGKYVELRCDPISGHTALYWYRQSLGQGPEFLIYFQGTGAADDSGLPNDRFFAVRPEGSVSTLKIQRTERGDSAVYLCASSLGGGPPTGEQFFGPGTRLTVL.

The gene calls are TRBV28 and TRBJ1-2, with a possible D match to TRBD1 (6 bases). CDR1 is MDHEN and CDR2 is SYDVKM in the germline V gene. This CDR3 has 13 amino acids. Trimming shortened V by 6 bases and J by 8 bases, and 16 bases separated the two germline ends. The CDR3 bases are TGTGCCAGCAGCCCTTCAGGGGCTCGGGGCTACACCTTC. Its translation is CASSPSGARGYTF.

V and J are TRBV3-1 and TRBJ2-3; 8 bases agree with TRBD1. Per germline, CDR1 LGHDT and CDR2 YNNKEL (reference sequence). The V segment lost 3 bases and the J segment 10 bases; nucleotides outside the gene matches: 12. The CDR3 totals 15 residues. The chain's CDR3 is CASSQSRLRTGSQYF. The CDR3 DNA is TGTGCCAGCAGCCAGAGTAGGTTAAGGACAGGGTCGCAGTATTTT.